Presented here are 21 T cell receptor beta chains from one specimen sequenced in a study of control samples from healthy donors and cancer patients. Some clones are missing from TCRdb's copy, which holds only in-frame ones; the method was immunoSEQ multiplex PCR. The sample holds 65,000 to 85,000 clones; over 75% are singletons and the top ten take 2% to 2.5%. Sample: PBMCs. These receptors came from a woman in her 50s with head and neck cancer.

The chain is built from TRBV5-1 and TRBJ1-1, with TRBD1 matching over 8 bases. The J segment lost 2 bases and the V segment lost 4 bases, leaving 4 bases of the junction unmatched. The CDR3 has 14 amino acids. Germline V gene sequence: CDR1 SGHRS, CDR2 YFSETQ. In DNA form, the CDR3 reads TGCGCCAGCAGCCGTACAGGGGGAAACACTGAAGCTTTCTTT. Its protein product is CASSRTGGNTEAFF.

The chain combines TRBV7-3 with TRBJ1-1; D not certain. Germline V CDR1 and CDR2: SGHTA, FQGTGA. The length of the CDR3 is 16 residues. V was pared by 0 bases and J by 5 bases, with 16 bases between. CDR3 residues: CASSLTSAARRTEAFF. The CDR3 nucleotides are TGTGCCAGCAGCTTAACGTCCGCGGCCCGGAGGACTGAAGCTTTCTTT.

The chain recombines TRBV19 with TRBJ2-5; D is uncertain. CDR1 and CDR2 from the germline V gene are LNHDA and SQIVND (reference sequence). The CDR3 is 13 residues long. V was cut by 2 bases and J by 5 bases, with 9 bases left in between. The CDR3 loop reads CASSIYGVETQYF. In nucleotides, the CDR3 is TGTGCCAGTAGTATATATGGGGTTGAGACCCAGTACTTC. Combining the CDR3 with reference TRBV19 and TRBJ2-5 gives the whole variable domain DGGITQSPKYLFRKEGQNVTLSCEQNLNHDAMYWYRQDPGQGLRLIYYSQIVNDFQKGDIAEGYSVSREKKESFPLTVTSAQKNPTAFYLCASSIYGVETQYFGPGTRLLVL.

The chain links TRBV5-1 to TRBJ2-1; no firm D call. The CDR3 has 16 amino acids. In germline, CDR1 is SGHRS, CDR2 YFSETQ. Between the trimmed V and J ends, which lost 4 bases and 0 bases, there was a span of 14 bases. In DNA, the CDR3 is TGCGCCAGCAGCCCAAAGGAGACGGGCTCCTACAATGAGCAGTTCTTC. It codes for CASSPKETGSYNEQFF.

This rearrangement joins TRBV30 to TRBJ1-5; TRBD1 is a possible D gene (5 bases). Looked up from germline, CDR1 is GTSNPN and CDR2 is SVGIG (reference sequence). V was trimmed by 3 bases and J by 6 bases, leaving 12 bases between them. This CDR3 is 13 amino acids long. CDR3 DNA: TGTGCCTGGAGCCCGGGGGGGTCTCAGCCCCAGCATTTT. It encodes CAWSPGGSQPQHF.

The chain links TRBV23-1 to TRBJ2-6; D ambiguous. TRBV23-1 is marked as an open reading frame, function uncertain. This CDR3 comprises 19 residues. V was shortened by 4 bases and J by 0 bases, with 19 bases between the two germline ends. CDR3 sequence reads: CASSRTRRAVRSGANVLTF. The DNA of the CDR3 is TGCGCCAGCAGTCGAACCAGGAGAGCCGTACGCTCTGGGGCCAACGTCCTGACTTTC.

The chain joins TRBV6-2 or TRBV6-3 to TRBJ2-6; possible D gene TRBD1, 5 bases. This CDR3 comprises 15 residues. CDR1 is MNHEY, CDR2 SVGEGT, per germline. Trimming cost V 4 bases and J 0 bases, with 7 bases left between them. CDR3: CASSFQGSGANVLTF. CDR3 in DNA: TGTGCCAGCAGTTTCCAGGGCTCTGGGGCCAACGTCCTGACTTTC.

The chain employs TRBV6-5 and TRBJ1-2; 7 bases are a match to TRBD1. Unmatched junction bases numbered 8, after V lost 11 bases and J lost 8 bases. This CDR3 spans 11 amino acids. Germline V CDR1 and CDR2: MNHEY, SVGAGI. CDR3 in DNA: TGTGCCTCGGACAGGTCAGAGGGCTACACCTTC. Residues: CASDRSEGYTF.

Only one count was recorded for this clone. This chain joins TRBV4-2 and TRBJ2-1; 7 nucleotides match TRBD2. V was pared by 0 bases and J by 6 bases, with 8 bases of the junction left unmatched. Germline V gene data show CDR1 as LGHNA and CDR2 as YNFKEQ. The CDR3 is 16 residues long. The CDR3, as DNA: TGTGCCAGCAGCCAAGATAGAACCGGGACTATCAATGAGCAGTTCTTC. It yields the protein CASSQDRTGTINEQFF.

The gene calls are TRBV5-4 and TRBJ2-2; D is undetermined. Germline V gene sequence: CDR1 SGHNT, CDR2 YYREEE (reference sequence). CDR3 length: 14 residues. V lost 5 bases and J lost 1, with 9 bases in between. The CDR3: CASSSDLNTGELFF. The CDR3 bases are TGTGCCAGCAGTTCGGACCTGAACACCGGGGAGCTGTTTTTT.

The V gene is TRBV6-1, the J gene TRBJ2-7; perhaps TRBD2 as D (6 bases). Germline CDR1 and CDR2: MNHNS and SASEGT. V gave up 1 base and J gave up 3 bases, with 10 bases separating them. The CDR3 length is 14 residues. The DNA of the CDR3 is TGTGCCAGCAGTGAAGGGGGGGAGTACTACGAGCAGTACTTC. Translation gives CASSEGGEYYEQYF.

The rearrangement uses TRBV15 and TRBJ2-7; TRBD1 is a possible D gene (6 bases). Germline V gene lookup returns CDR1 LNHNV and CDR2 YYDKDF (reference sequence). The CDR3 extends over 16 amino acids. The V gene lost 1 base and the J gene lost 5 bases, with 18 bases spanning the gap. The CDR3 region has the DNA TGTGCCACCAGCAGAGCCAACTTGGGGGCAGGAGACGAGCAGTACTTC. Encoded protein: CATSRANLGAGDEQYF.

The rearrangement joins TRBV9 to TRBJ1-6; TRBD1 might be the D (5 bases). The germline V gene encodes CDR1 SGDLS and CDR2 YYNGEE. The CDR3 covers 14 residues. The germline V and J ends were trimmed by 0 bases and 5 bases, with 6 bases remaining between them. The CDR3 coding sequence is TGTGCCAGCAGCGTAGTAGGGGATAATTCACCCCTCCACTTT. Translation gives CASSVVGDNSPLHF.

This clone showed up just a few times. J is TRBJ1-5 and V is TRBV7-9; D may be TRBD1 (5 bases). This CDR3 region has 12 residues. Trimming left V 5 bases short and J 7 bases short, with 9 bases between. Per germline, CDR1 SEHNR and CDR2 FQNEAQ (reference sequence). The CDR3 here is CASSRDQQPQHF. The CDR3 DNA is TGTGCCAGCAGCCGGGACCAGCAGCCCCAGCATTTT.

The chain recombines TRBV3-1 (or the pseudogene TRBV3-2) with TRBJ2-4; D is ambiguous. The CDR3 consists of 12 residues. Trimming shortened V by 2 bases and J by 7 bases, and 6 bases separated the two germline ends. Germline CDR1 and CDR2: LGHDT and YNNKEL (reference sequence). Here the CDR3 DNA reads TGTGCCAGCAGCCAATGGGGTAACATTCAGTACTTC. Protein product: CASSQWGNIQYF.

The V call is TRBV3-1 (or the pseudogene TRBV3-2), the J call TRBJ2-3, with 8 positions matching TRBD2. The CDR3 runs to 18 residues. The junction had 10 bases not matched to a gene; V was cut back by 0 bases and J by 2 bases. The germline CDR1 and CDR2 sequences are LGHDT and YNNKEL (reference sequence). Here the CDR3 DNA reads TGTGCCAGCAGCCAAGAGGGAGCGGGGGCCGGTCTCACAGATACGCAGTATTTT. Translating it yields CASSQEGAGAGLTDTQYF.

As to this clone: Other DNA sequences in the sample encode the same CDR3. The chain combines TRBV5-1 with TRBJ1-5; the D gene is possibly TRBD1 (6 bases). The CDR3 is 14 amino acids. The germline V gene has CDR1 SGHRS and CDR2 YFSETQ. V was trimmed by 0 bases and J by 6 bases, leaving 10 bases between them. The chain's CDR3 is CASSLGGAGQPQHF. CDR3 coding DNA: TGCGCCAGCAGCTTGGGGGGGGCGGGTCAGCCCCAGCATTTT.

The chain joins TRBV5-4 to TRBJ1-1; tentatively, D is TRBD1 (6 bases). V was clipped by 7 bases and J by 1 base, with 17 bases between them. This CDR3 contains 15 residues. In germline, CDR1 is SGHNT, CDR2 YYREEE (reference sequence). In DNA form, the CDR3 reads TGTGCCAGCCCGCCGGCGGGGGCAAGGAACACTGAAGCTTTCTTT. Amino acid sequence: CASPPAGARNTEAFF.

V gene TRBV30 combines with J gene TRBJ2-7; possibly TRBD2 for D (7 bases). Trimming pared 3 bases from V and 4 bases from J, leaving 22 bases between. Germline loops: CDR1 GTSNPN, CDR2 SVGIG (reference sequence). The CDR3 has 16 amino acids. DNA for the CDR3: TGTGCCTGGAGGGAACCCGGCGGGGGCAAGGGGTACGAGCAGTACTTC. It translates to CAWREPGGGKGYEQYF. Supplemented by reference TRBV30 and TRBJ2-7, the full variable domain reads SQTIHQWPATLVQPVGSPLSLECTVEGTSNPNLYWYRQAAGRGLQLLFYSVGIGQISSEVPQNLSASRPQDRQFILSSKKLLLSDSGFYLCAWREPGGGKGYEQYFGPGTRLTVT.

V and J are TRBV28 and TRBJ2-7; no clear D gene. Trimming removed 6 bases from V and 5 bases from J, with 11 bases in between. Germline CDR1 reads MDHEN; CDR2 reads SYDVKM. The CDR3 runs to 12 residues. The CDR3 loop reads CASSLMADEQYF. DNA for the CDR3: TGTGCCAGCAGCCTGATGGCCGACGAGCAGTACTTC.

The rearrangement joins TRBV5-1 to TRBJ1-6; a possible D gene is TRBD1 (6 bases). Germline V gene data show CDR1 as SGHRS and CDR2 as YFSETQ. Trimming stripped 3 bases from V and 14 bases from J, with 21 bases between. This CDR3 region has 15 residues. The CDR3 sequence is CASSSGQGSVVSLHF. CDR3 sequence (DNA): TGCGCCAGCAGCTCGGGACAAGGTTCCGTTGTGTCCCTCCACTTT. Supplemented by reference TRBV5-1 and TRBJ1-6, the full variable domain reads KAGVTQTPRYLIKTRGQQVTLSCSPISGHRSVSWYQQTPGQGLQFLFEYFSETQRNKGNFPGRFSGRQFSNSRSEMNVSTLELGDSALYLCASSSGQGSVVSLHFGNGTRLTVT.